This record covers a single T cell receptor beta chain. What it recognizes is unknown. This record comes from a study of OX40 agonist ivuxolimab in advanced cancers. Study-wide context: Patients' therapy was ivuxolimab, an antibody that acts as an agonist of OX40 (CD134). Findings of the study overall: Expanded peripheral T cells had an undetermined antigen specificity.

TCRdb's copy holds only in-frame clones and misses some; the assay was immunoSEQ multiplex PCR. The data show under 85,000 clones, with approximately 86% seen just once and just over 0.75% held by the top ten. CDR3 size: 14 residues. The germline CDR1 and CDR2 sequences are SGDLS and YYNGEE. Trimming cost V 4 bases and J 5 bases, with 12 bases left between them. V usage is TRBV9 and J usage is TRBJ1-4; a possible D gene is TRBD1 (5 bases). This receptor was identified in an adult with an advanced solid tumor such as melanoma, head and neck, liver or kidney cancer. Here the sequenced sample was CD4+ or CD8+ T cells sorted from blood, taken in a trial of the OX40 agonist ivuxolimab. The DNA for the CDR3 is TGTGCCAGCAGCCCTCGGGGGATGAATGAAAAACTGTTTTTT. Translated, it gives CASSPRGMNEKLFF.